This entry lists 13 T cell receptor beta chains sequenced from one sample in a study of identical twins. From the 5' RACE reads, TCRdb called clonotypes with MiXCR, one entry per CDR3 protein. The sample holds 400,000 to 550,000 distinct CDR3 sequences, about 20% seen once. This same sample was also taken into another study, of T cells expressing NK-cell markers.

Sequencing was done on a sample of CD4+ T cells sorted from blood. All receptors derive from a woman aged 18-29 years in good health.

In its sample, this clonotype was seen a few times. V gene TRBV12-3 or TRBV12-4 combines with J gene TRBJ1-6; D unresolved. Trimming removed 5 bases at V and 7 bases at J, with 15 bases between. This CDR3 contains 15 residues. CDR3 sequence (DNA): TGTGCCAGCAGTGAGACCGGACGGACGAATTCACCCCTCCACTTT. Protein: CASSETGRTNSPLHF.

This clonotype was detected only a few times. The chain employs TRBV29-1 and TRBJ1-1, with D possibly TRBD1 on 5 matching bases. The germline V gene has CDR1 SQVTM and CDR2 ANQGSEA. The V and J ends lost 3 bases and 13 bases respectively, with 21 bases between them. This CDR3 comprises 13 residues. The CDR3 sequence is CSVDRGPGEPDFF. CDR3 sequence (DNA): TGCAGCGTTGATAGGGGTCCAGGCGAGCCAGATTTCTTT.

The V gene is TRBV7-2, the J gene TRBJ1-5; 7 bases are a match to TRBD1. V trimming: 5 bases; J trimming: 6 bases; junction bases outside the gene matches: 7. CDR3 length: 14 residues. The germline V gene has CDR1 SGHTA and CDR2 FQGNSA. The CDR3 protein is CASSRTGWPQPQHF. The CDR3 bases are TGTGCCAGCAGCCGGACAGGTTGGCCTCAGCCCCAGCATTTT. Combining the CDR3 with reference TRBV7-2 and TRBJ1-5 gives the whole variable domain GAGVSQSPSNKVTEKGKDVELRCDPISGHTALYWYRQSLGQGLEFLIYFQGNSAPDKSGLPSDRFSAERTGGSVSTLTIQRTQQEDSAVYLCASSRTGWPQPQHFGDGTRLSIL.

This clonotype was recorded many times. The chain combines TRBV20-1 with TRBJ2-3, with 8 positions matching TRBD2. V shed 0 bases and J 0 bases; nucleotides not matched to a gene: 2. From germline, CDR1 is DFQATT and CDR2 SNEGSKA (reference sequence). The CDR3 is made up of 15 amino acids. The CDR3 nucleotides are TGCAGTGCTAGAGATCCTAGCGGGAGCACAGATACGCAGTATTTT. Translating gives CSARDPSGSTDTQYF.

This clonotype turned up a few times. The rearrangement links TRBV5-1 to TRBJ1-1; possible D gene TRBD1, 6 bases. V was trimmed by 4 bases and J by 5 bases, leaving 18 bases between them. The CDR3 extends over 15 amino acids. Germline V gene data show CDR1 as SGHRS and CDR2 as YFSETQ. CDR3 in amino acids: CASSRPGQIRTEAFF. As DNA, the CDR3 is TGCGCCAGCAGCCGACCGGGACAAATTCGGACTGAAGCTTTCTTT.

In this sample, this clonotype turned up a few times. The chain couples TRBV25-1 to TRBJ2-3, with D hard to call. Germline V CDR1 and CDR2: MGHDK, SYGVNS. V was trimmed by 4 bases and J by 6 bases, leaving 8 bases between them. This CDR3 is 12 amino acids long. CDR3 protein: CASSGSGDTQYF. The CDR3 nucleotides read TGTGCCAGCAGTGGGTCTGGCGATACGCAGTATTTT.

This clonotype turned up a few times. The chain is built from TRBV20-1 and TRBJ1-5; TRBD1 agrees at 10 bases. Germline CDR1 and CDR2: DFQATT and SNEGSKA (reference sequence). V shed 5 bases, J shed 6 bases, and the junction held 10 bases outside the gene matches. The CDR3 covers 15 residues. CDR3 loop: CSASRGTGAAQPQHF. For the CDR3, the DNA is TGCAGTGCTTCTAGAGGGACAGGGGCTGCTCAGCCCCAGCATTTT.

This clonotype has more than one count but fewer than ten. The gene calls are TRBV20-1 and TRBJ2-5; D call uncertain. From germline, CDR1 is DFQATT and CDR2 SNEGSKA (reference sequence). The CDR3 is 13 amino acids. V was trimmed by 3 bases and J by 4 bases, leaving 12 bases between them. CDR3 nucleotide sequence: TGCAGTGCTAGTGAATCATTGGGAGAGACCCAGTACTTC. This translates into CSASESLGETQYF.

V is TRBV6-5 and J is TRBJ2-7, with D maybe TRBD1 (6 bases). V was cut by 2 bases and J by 6 bases, with 11 bases left in between. CDR1 is MNHEY, CDR2 SVGAGI, per germline. CDR3 size: 13 residues. The CDR3: CASSYERGIEQYF. For the CDR3, the DNA is TGTGCCAGCAGTTACGAAAGGGGGATCGAGCAGTACTTC.

The table lists this clonotype with a few counts. V and J are TRBV7-2 and TRBJ2-3, with a tentative D call TRBD1 (6 bases). V dropped 3 bases and J dropped 5 bases, with 12 bases sitting between them. Germline CDR1 reads SGHTA; CDR2 reads FQGNSA. The CDR3 totals 14 residues. In DNA form, the CDR3 reads TGTGCCAGCAGCTTCAGAGTAGGGGGAGATACGCAGTATTTT. Protein: CASSFRVGGDTQYF.

The sample holds a few counts of this clonotype. V and J are TRBV9 and TRBJ2-3; 9 bases are shared with TRBD2. Trimming took 0 bases from V and 5 from J; bases not matched to a gene: 4. This CDR3 is 15 amino acids long. The germline gives CDR1 SGDLS, CDR2 YYNGEE. CDR3 DNA: TGTGCCAGCAGCGTAGGCGGGAGGGCATTAGATACGCAGTATTTT. Translated: CASSVGGRALDTQYF.

This clonotype has just a few counts. The chain carries TRBV30 and TRBJ1-1; the D is unclear. CDR1 GTSNPN and CDR2 SVGIG come from the germline V gene (reference sequence). The CDR3 runs 11 residues. The V and J ends lost 7 bases and 8 bases respectively, with 14 bases between them. CDR3 residues: CAFGWRVEAFF. The CDR3 coding sequence is TGTGCCTTCGGATGGCGGGTCGAAGCTTTCTTT. Combining the CDR3 with reference TRBV30 and TRBJ1-1 gives the whole variable domain SQTIHQWPATLVQPVGSPLSLECTVEGTSNPNLYWYRQAAGRGLQLLFYSVGIGQISSEVPQNLSASRPQDRQFILSSKKLLLSDSGFYLCAFGWRVEAFFGQGTRLTVV.

This clonotype was observed a few times. The gene calls are TRBV6-5 and TRBJ2-7; 7 positions match TRBD1. The germline CDR1 and CDR2 sequences are MNHEY and SVGAGI. The V and J ends lost 4 bases and 1 base, in that order; junction bases with no gene match: 7. This CDR3 has 15 residues. The CDR3 nucleotides are TGTGCCAGCAGTTCCGATTACAGGGGATCCTACGAGCAGTACTTC. It yields the protein CASSSDYRGSYEQYF.